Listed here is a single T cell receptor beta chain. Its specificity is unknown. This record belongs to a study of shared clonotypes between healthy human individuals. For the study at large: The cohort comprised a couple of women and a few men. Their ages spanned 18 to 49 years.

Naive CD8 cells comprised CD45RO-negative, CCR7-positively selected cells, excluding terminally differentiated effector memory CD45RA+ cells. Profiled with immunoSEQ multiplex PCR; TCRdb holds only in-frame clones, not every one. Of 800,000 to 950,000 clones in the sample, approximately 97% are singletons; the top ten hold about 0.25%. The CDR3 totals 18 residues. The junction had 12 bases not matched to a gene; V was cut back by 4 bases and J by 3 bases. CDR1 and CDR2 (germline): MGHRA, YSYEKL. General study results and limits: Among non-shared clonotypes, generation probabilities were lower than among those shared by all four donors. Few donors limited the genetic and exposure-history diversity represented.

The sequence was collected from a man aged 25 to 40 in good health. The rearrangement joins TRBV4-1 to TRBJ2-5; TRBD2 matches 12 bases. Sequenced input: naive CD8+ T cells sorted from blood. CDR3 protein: CASSRLAGVAATKETQYF. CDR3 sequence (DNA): TGCGCCAGCAGCCGACTAGCGGGAGTTGCCGCTACCAAAGAGACCCAGTACTTC.